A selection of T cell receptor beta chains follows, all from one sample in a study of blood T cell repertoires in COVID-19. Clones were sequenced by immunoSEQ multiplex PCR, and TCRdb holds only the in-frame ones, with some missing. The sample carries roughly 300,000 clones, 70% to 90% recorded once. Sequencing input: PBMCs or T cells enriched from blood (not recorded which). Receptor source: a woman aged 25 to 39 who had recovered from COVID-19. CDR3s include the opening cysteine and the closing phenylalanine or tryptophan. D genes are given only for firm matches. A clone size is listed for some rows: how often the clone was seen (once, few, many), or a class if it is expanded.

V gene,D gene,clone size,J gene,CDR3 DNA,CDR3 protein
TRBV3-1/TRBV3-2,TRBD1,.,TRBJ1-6,TGTGCCAGCAGTCCGTACAGGGGGAGGAATTCACCCCTCCACTTT,CASSPYRGRNSPLHF
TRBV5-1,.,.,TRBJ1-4,TGCGCCAGCAGCTTCCGGGAAACTAATGAAAAACTGTTTTTT,CASSFRETNEKLFF
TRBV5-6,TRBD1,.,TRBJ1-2,TGTGCCAGCAGCCAAAGACAGGGTTCAAGCTATGGCTACACCTTC,CASSQRQGSSYGYTF
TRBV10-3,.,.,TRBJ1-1,TGTGCCATCAGTTTGCGGACGGGGGACACTGAAGCTTTCTTT,CAISLRTGDTEAFF
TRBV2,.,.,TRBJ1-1,TGTGCCATTTCCGGGACAACGAACACTGAAGCTTTCTTT,CAISGTTNTEAFF
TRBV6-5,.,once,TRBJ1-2,TGTGCCAGCAGTTATGGTGGTCAGGACTATGGCTACACCTTC,CASSYGGQDYGYTF
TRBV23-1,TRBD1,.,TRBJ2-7,TGCGCCAGCGGGGGACAGGGTGGGTTC,CASGGQGGF
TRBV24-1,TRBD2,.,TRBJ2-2,TGTGCCACCAGTGATTCGGGACTAGCGGGGGCCATGAACACCGGGGAGCTGTTTTTT,CATSDSGLAGAMNTGELFF
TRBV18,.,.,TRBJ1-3,TGTGCCAGCTCACCACCGGGGCCTACCTCTGGAAACACCATATATTTT,CASSPPGPTSGNTIYF
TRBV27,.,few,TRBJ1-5,TGTGCCAGCAGCGGGACATGGGATAGCAATCAGCCCCAGCATTTT,CASSGTWDSNQPQHF
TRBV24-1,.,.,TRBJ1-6,TGTGCCACCAGCCGCGAACGCAACAGGAATAATTCACCCCTCCACTTT,CATSRERNRNNSPLHF
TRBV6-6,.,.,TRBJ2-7,TGTGCCACCCAACAGGTCTACGAGCAGTACTTC,CATQQVYEQYF
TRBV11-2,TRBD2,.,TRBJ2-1,TGTGCCAGCAGCCCCGGCCTAGCGGGGGGGCCTGGTGAGCAGTTCTTC,CASSPGLAGGPGEQFF
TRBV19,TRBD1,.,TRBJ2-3,TGTGCCAGTAGTATAGCGACAGGGGGCCCAGATACGCAGTATTTT,CASSIATGGPDTQYF
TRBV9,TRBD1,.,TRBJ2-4,TGTGCCAGCAGCACCGGGACAGGGGTGGGAAACATTCAGTACTTC,CASSTGTGVGNIQYF
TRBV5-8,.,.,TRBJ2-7,TGTGCCAGCAGCTTGGACGACCTCCGACGGACAGCGAACTCCTACGAGCAGTACTTC,CASSLDDLRRTANSYEQYF
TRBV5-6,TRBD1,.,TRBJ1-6,TGTGCCAGCAGCATTGGACCGGGACAGGGGACTTCACCCCTCCACTTT,CASSIGPGQGTSPLHF
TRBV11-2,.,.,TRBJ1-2,TGTGCCAGCCAGCGGGCATCTGACTATGGCTACACCTTC,CASQRASDYGYTF
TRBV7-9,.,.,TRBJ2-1,TGTGCCAGCACCTGGGGCGGGGTAAAGGATGAGCAGTTCTTC,CASTWGGVKDEQFF
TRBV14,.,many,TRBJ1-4,TGTGCCAGCAGCCGAGGGATTAATGAAAAACTGTTTTTT,CASSRGINEKLFF
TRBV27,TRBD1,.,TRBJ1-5,TGTGCCACCAGACAGGGGGCGAAGGGTCAGCCCCAGCATTTT,CATRQGAKGQPQHF
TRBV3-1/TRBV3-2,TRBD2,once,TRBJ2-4,TGTGCCAGCAGCCAAACGGGGGGGGCCAAAAACATTCAGTACTTC,CASSQTGGAKNIQYF
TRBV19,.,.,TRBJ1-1,TGTGCCAGTAGTATCCCCCCGGGTCAGGGCGTAAGGATGAACACTGAAGCTTTCTTT,CASSIPPGQGVRMNTEAFF
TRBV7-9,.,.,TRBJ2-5,TGTGCCAGCAACGGGGTTCGGGGGGCCCCAGAGACCCAGTACTTC,CASNGVRGAPETQYF
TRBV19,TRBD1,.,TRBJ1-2,TGTGCCAGTACCCGACCCCAGACAGGGTATGGCTACACCTTC,CASTRPQTGYGYTF
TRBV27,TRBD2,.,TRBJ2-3,TGTGCCAGCAGTCCCGGGGGACTAGCGGGGGTAGATACGCAGTATTTT,CASSPGGLAGVDTQYF